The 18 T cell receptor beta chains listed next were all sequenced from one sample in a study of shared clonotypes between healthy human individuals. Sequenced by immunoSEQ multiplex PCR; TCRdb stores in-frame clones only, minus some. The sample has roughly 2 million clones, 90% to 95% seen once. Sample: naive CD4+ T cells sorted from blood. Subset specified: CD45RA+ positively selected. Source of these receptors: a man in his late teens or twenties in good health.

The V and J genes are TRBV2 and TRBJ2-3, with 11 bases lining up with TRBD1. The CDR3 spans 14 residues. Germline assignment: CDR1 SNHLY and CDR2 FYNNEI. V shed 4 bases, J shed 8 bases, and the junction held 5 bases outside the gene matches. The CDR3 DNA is TGTGCCAGCAGTGGGGACAGGGGGTTCGGTACGCAGTATTTT. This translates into CASSGDRGFGTQYF.

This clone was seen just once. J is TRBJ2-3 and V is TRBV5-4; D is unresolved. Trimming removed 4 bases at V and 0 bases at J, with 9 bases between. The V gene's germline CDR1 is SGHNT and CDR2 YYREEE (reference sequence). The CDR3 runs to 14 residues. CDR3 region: CASSDTTSTDTQYF. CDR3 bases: TGTGCCAGCAGCGATACCACTAGCACAGATACGCAGTATTTT.

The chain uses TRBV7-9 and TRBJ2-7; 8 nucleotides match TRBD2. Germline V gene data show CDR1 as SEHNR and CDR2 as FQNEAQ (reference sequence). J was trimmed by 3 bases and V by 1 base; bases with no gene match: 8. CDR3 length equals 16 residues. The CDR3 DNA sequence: TGTGCCAGCAGCTTAGGGCTAGCGGGCGATTTCTACGAGCAGTACTTC. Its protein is CASSLGLAGDFYEQYF. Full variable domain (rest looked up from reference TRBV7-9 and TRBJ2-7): DTGVSQNPRHKITKRGQNVTFRCDPISEHNRLYWYRQTLGQGPEFLTYFQNEAQLEKSRLLSDRFSAERPKGSFSTLEIQRTEQGDSAMYLCASSLGLAGDFYEQYFGPGTRLTVT.

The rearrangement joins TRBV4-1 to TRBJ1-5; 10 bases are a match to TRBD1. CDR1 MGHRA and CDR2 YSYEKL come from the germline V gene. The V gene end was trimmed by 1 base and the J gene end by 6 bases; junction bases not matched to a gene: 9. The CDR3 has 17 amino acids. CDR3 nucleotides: TGCGCCAGCAGCCAAGGCGGGAGACAGGGGGCAATTCAGCCCCAGCATTTT. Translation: CASSQGGRQGAIQPQHF.

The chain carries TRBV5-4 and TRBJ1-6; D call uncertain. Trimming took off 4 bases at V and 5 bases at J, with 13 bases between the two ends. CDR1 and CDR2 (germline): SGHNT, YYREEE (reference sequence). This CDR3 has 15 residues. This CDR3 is CASSLGVVDNSPLHF. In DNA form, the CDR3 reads TGTGCCAGCAGCCTCGGGGTGGTAGATAATTCACCCCTCCACTTT.

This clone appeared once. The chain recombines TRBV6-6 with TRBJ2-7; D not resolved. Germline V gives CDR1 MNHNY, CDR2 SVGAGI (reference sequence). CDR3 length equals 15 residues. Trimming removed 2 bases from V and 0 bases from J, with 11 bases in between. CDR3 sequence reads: CASSYTRTGSYEQYF. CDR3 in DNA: TGTGCCAGCAGTTACACACGGACGGGCTCCTACGAGCAGTACTTC.

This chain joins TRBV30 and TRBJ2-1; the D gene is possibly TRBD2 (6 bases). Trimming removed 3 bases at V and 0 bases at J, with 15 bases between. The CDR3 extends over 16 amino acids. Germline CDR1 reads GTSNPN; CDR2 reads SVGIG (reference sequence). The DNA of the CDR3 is TGTGCCTGGAGGGGAGGTGGGAGGATCTCCTACAATGAGCAGTTCTTC. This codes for CAWRGGGRISYNEQFF.

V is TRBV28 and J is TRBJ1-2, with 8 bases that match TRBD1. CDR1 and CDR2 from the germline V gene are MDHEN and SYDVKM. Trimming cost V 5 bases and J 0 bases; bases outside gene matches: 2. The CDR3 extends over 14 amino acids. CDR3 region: CASSPTGANYGYTF. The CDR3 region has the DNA TGTGCCAGCAGTCCGACAGGGGCTAACTATGGCTACACCTTC.

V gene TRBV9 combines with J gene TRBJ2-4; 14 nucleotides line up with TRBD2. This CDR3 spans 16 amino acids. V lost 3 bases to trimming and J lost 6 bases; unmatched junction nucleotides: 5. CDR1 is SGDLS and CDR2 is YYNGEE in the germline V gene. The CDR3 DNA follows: TGTGCCAGCAGCGCGACTAGCGGGAGGGGAATAAACATTCAGTACTTC. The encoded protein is CASSATSGRGINIQYF.

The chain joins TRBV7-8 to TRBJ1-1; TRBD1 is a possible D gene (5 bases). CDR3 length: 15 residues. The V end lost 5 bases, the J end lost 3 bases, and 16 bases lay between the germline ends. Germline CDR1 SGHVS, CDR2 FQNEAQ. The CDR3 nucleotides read TGTGCCAGCAGCCCAATTTGGGGGGTTGACACTGAAGCTTTCTTT. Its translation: CASSPIWGVDTEAFF. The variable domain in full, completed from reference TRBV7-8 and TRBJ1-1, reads GAGVSQSPRYKVAKRGQDVALRCDPISGHVSLFWYQQALGQGPEFLTYFQNEAQLDKSGLPSDRFFAERPEGSVSTLKIQRTQQEDSAVYLCASSPIWGVDTEAFFGQGTRLTVV.

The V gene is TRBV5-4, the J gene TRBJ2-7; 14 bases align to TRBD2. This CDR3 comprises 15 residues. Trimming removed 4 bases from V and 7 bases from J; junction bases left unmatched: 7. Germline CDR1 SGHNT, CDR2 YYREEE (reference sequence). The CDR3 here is CASSTGLAGGLEQYF. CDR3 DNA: TGTGCCAGCAGCACCGGACTAGCGGGAGGCCTAGAGCAGTACTTC.

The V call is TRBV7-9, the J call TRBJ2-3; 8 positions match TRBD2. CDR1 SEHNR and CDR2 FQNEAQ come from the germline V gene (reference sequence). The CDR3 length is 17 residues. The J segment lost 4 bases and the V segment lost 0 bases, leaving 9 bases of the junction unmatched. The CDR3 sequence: CASSLALAERGADTQYF. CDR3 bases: TGTGCCAGCAGCTTAGCACTAGCGGAGAGAGGGGCAGATACGCAGTATTTT.

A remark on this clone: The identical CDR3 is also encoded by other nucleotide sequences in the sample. CDR3 sequence: CASSLGQYSNQPQHF. The CDR3 nucleotides read TGCGCCAGCAGCTTAGGGCAGTATAGCAATCAGCCCCAGCATTTT. The chain has TRBV5-1 and TRBJ1-5; no clear D. CDR3 length equals 15 residues. The V gene lost 2 bases and the J gene lost 0 bases, with 9 bases spanning the gap. The germline CDR1 and CDR2 sequences are SGHRS and YFSETQ.

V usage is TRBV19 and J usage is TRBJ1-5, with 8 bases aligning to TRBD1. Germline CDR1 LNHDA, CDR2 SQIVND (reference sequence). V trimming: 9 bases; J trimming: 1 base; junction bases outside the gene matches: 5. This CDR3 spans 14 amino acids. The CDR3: CASAGTGSNQPQHF. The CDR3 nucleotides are TGTGCCAGCGCCGGGACAGGCAGCAATCAGCCCCAGCATTTT.

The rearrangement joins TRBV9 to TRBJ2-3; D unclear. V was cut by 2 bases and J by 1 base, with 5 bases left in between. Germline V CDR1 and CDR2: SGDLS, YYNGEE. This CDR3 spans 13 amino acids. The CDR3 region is CASSVSRTDTQYF. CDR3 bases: TGTGCCAGCAGCGTCAGCCGCACAGATACGCAGTATTTT.

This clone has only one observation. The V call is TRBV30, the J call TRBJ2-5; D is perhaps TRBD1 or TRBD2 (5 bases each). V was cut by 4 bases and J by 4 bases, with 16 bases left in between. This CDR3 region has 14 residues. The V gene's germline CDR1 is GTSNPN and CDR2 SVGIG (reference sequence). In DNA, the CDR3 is TGTGCCTGGAACCGGGACCGTCTACGAGAGACCCAGTACTTC. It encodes CAWNRDRLRETQYF. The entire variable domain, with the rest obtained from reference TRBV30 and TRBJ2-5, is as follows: SQTIHQWPATLVQPVGSPLSLECTVEGTSNPNLYWYRQAAGRGLQLLFYSVGIGQISSEVPQNLSASRPQDRQFILSSKKLLLSDSGFYLCAWNRDRLRETQYFGPGTRLLVL.

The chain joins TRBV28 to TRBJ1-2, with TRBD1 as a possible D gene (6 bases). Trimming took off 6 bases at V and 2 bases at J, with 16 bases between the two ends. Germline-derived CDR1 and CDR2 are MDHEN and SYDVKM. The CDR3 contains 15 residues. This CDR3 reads CASSLFARGNYGYTF. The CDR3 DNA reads TGTGCCAGCAGCTTGTTCGCGAGGGGGAACTATGGCTACACCTTC.

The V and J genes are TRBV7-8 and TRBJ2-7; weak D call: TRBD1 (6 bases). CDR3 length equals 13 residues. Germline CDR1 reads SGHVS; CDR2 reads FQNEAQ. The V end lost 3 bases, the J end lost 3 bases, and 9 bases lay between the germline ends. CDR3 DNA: TGTGCCAGCAGCTTTAAGGACAGCTACGAGCAGTACTTC. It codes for CASSFKDSYEQYF.